Presented here are 10 T cell receptor beta chains from one specimen sequenced in a study of blood T cell repertoires in COVID-19. The repertoire was sequenced with immunoSEQ multiplex PCR; TCRdb's copy has only in-frame clones and lacks some. The profile covers some 200,000 clones, with about four fifths appearing a single time and roughly 1.3% taken by the ten largest. Input material: PBMCs or T cells enriched from blood (not recorded which). The receptor set was obtained from a middle-aged woman with acute COVID-19.

The chain recombines TRBV19 with TRBJ1-5; 7 positions agree with TRBD1. CDR3 length: 16 amino acids. V lost 1 base and J lost 0; bases outside the gene matches: 3. Per the germline V gene, CDR1 is LNHDA and CDR2 is SQIVND (reference sequence). CDR3 nucleotides: TGTGCCAGTAGTATAGGGAACAGGGGTAGCAATCAGCCCCAGCATTTT. Translated, it gives CASSIGNRGSNQPQHF.

V is TRBV7-9 and J is TRBJ2-3, with 10 bases identical to TRBD2. CDR3 length equals 19 residues. The trim removed 2 bases at V and 5 bases at J, leaving 16 bases unmatched. CDR1 SEHNR and CDR2 FQNEAQ come from the germline V gene (reference sequence). The CDR3 coding sequence is TGTGCCAGCAGCTTATGGGCTGGCAGGGCTAGCGGGGGAGTAGATACGCAGTATTTT. Protein product: CASSLWAGRASGGVDTQYF.

This clone was detected only a few times. This chain joins TRBV28 and TRBJ1-1, with TRBD1 matching over 7 bases. The CDR3 contains 14 residues. J lost 1 base, V lost 6 bases, and 5 bases had no gene match. Germline values: CDR1 MDHEN, CDR2 SYDVKM. Written as DNA, the CDR3 is TGTGCCAGCAGAGGGGGCTTGGGGAACACTGAAGCTTTCTTT. Translation: CASRGGLGNTEAFF.

This clone was detected only once. This chain uses TRBV11-1 with TRBJ1-4, with a weak D call TRBD1 (6 bases). V was pared by 6 bases and J by 7 bases, with 15 bases between. This CDR3 contains 14 residues. CDR1 is SGHAT, CDR2 FQDESV, per germline (reference sequence). The CDR3 is CASRKQGGREKLFF. The CDR3 DNA is TGTGCCAGCAGAAAACAGGGTGGACGTGAAAAACTGTTTTTT.

The chain joins TRBV4-2 to TRBJ1-2, with a tentative D call TRBD1 (5 bases). The CDR3 consists of 15 residues. The germline V and J ends were trimmed by 4 bases and 2 bases, with 14 bases remaining between them. The V gene's germline CDR1 is LGHNA and CDR2 YNFKEQ. Written as DNA, the CDR3 is TGTGCCAGCAGCCCCCGCAGGGCAGGGAACTATGGCTACACCTTC. This encodes CASSPRRAGNYGYTF.

This clone was found a few times. This chain joins TRBV5-1 and TRBJ2-3; D remains ambiguous. V was clipped by 6 bases and J by 1 base, with 3 bases between them. From germline, CDR1 is SGHRS and CDR2 YFSETQ. The CDR3 extends over 11 amino acids. The CDR3 region is CASTGTDTQYF. CDR3 bases: TGCGCCAGCACCGGCACAGATACGCAGTATTTT. Combining the CDR3 with reference TRBV5-1 and TRBJ2-3 gives the whole variable domain KAGVTQTPRYLIKTRGQQVTLSCSPISGHRSVSWYQQTPGQGLQFLFEYFSETQRNKGNFPGRFSGRQFSNSRSEMNVSTLELGDSALYLCASTGTDTQYFGPGTRLTVL.

V gene TRBV5-1 combines with J gene TRBJ1-1, with TRBD1 identical over 8 bases. Trimming at V came to 1 base and at J to 10 bases, leaving 3 bases not matched to a gene. This CDR3 contains 12 residues. In germline, CDR1 is SGHRS, CDR2 YFSETQ. CDR3 bases: TGCGCCAGCAGCTTGTCAGGGGGCGCAGCTTTCTTT. As protein: CASSLSGGAAFF.

With regard to this clone: A much bigger clone sits one base away, suggesting this may be a read error. Other nucleotide sequences in the sample specify the same CDR3. The chain is built from TRBV7-3 and TRBJ1-6; a weak D match, TRBD1 (6 bases). CDR3 length equals 17 residues. The germline V gene encodes CDR1 SGHTA and CDR2 FQGTGA. The chain's CDR3 is CASSLTGGLVGSSPLHF. CDR3 nucleotide sequence: TGCGCCAGCAGCTTAACGGGGGGGCTAGTGGGAAGTTCACCCCTCCACTTT.

This sequence joins TRBV13 and TRBJ2-5, with TRBD2 matching 7 bases. V gave up 0 bases and J gave up 5 bases; unmatched junction bases: 3. This CDR3 comprises 14 residues. Germline V CDR1 and CDR2: PRHDT, FYEKMQ (reference sequence). The CDR3 reads CASSLGQGGETQYF. Here the CDR3 DNA reads TGTGCCAGCAGCTTAGGGCAGGGAGGGGAGACCCAGTACTTC. The complete variable domain, with remaining parts taken from reference TRBV13 and TRBJ2-5, reads AAGVIQSPRHLIKEKRETATLKCYPIPRHDTVYWYQQGPGQDPQFLISFYEKMQSDKGSIPDRFSAQQFSDYHSELNMSSLELGDSALYFCASSLGQGGETQYFGPGTRLLVL.

The chain couples TRBV7-9 to TRBJ2-6, with TRBD1 matching 9 bases. Germline lookup yields CDR1 SEHNR and CDR2 FQNEAQ (reference sequence). This CDR3 contains 18 residues. Trimming at V came to 5 bases and at J to 1 base, leaving 9 bases not matched to a gene. CDR3 residues: CASSASDRGPSGANVLTF. CDR3 sequence (DNA): TGTGCCAGCAGCGCGTCGGACAGGGGACCGTCTGGGGCCAACGTCCTGACTTTC. Supplemented by reference TRBV7-9 and TRBJ2-6, the full variable domain reads DTGVSQNPRHKITKRGQNVTFRCDPISEHNRLYWYRQTLGQGPEFLTYFQNEAQLEKSRLLSDRFSAERPKGSFSTLEIQRTEQGDSAMYLCASSASDRGPSGANVLTFGAGSRLTVL.